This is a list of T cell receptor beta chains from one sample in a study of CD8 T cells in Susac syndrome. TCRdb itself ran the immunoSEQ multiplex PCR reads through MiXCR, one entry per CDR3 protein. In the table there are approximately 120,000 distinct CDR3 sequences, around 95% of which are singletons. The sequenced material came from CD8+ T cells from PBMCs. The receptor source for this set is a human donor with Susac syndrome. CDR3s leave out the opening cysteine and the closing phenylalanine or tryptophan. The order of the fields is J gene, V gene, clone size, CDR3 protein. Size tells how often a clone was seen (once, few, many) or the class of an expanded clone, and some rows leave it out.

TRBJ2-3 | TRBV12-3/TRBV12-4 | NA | ASSLMSEADTQY
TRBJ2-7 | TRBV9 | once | ASSVALAGYEQY
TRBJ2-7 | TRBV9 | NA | ASSLSAGATSYEQY
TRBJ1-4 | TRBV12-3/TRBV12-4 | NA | ASSPGFVSEKLF
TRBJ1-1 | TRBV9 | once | ASTPGQGLTEAF
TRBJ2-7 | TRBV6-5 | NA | ASRGGGEGYEQY
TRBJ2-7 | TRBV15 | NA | ATSRDRGSYEQY
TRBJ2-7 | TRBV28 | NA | ASSLDRGQTLYEQY
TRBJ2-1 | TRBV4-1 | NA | ASSQRAGVGNEQF
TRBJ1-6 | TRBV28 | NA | ASSFREDSPLH
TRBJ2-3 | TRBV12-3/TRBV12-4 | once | ASSGPGLAGESTDTQY
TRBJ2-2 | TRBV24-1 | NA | ATSDSTNTGELF
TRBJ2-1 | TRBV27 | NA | ASSLSGSSLRYYNEQF
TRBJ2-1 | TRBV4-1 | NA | ASSLILAGGPYNEQF
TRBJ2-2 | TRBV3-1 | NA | ASSQEWGTLSGTGELF
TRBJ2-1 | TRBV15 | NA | ATSVPSGSPANEQF
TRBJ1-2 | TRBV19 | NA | ASSIDLGQVFPSYGYT
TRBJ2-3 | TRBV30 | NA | AWSLGPSNGDTQY
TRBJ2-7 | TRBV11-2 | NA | ASSLDAGRVYEQY
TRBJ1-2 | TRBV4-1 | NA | ASSPGNLLGYGYT
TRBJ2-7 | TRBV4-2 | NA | ASSQERTVDEQY
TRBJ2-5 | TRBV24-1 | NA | ATSDPAESQETQY
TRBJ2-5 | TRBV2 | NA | ASSEGLARPSGETQY
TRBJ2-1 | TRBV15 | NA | ATSRGEGGSYNEQF
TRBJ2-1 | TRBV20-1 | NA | SARDRTTRAGDGEQF
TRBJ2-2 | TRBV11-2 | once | ASSLGLAGEPGELF
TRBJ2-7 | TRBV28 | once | ASSTTLRGQQY
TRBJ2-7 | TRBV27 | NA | ASSLSLAGPYEQY
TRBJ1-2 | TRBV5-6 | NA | ASSLAGIYGYT
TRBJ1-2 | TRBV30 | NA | AESQGGTWGYT
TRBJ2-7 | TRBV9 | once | ASSLQEGDPYEQY
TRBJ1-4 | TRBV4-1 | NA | ASSQVRTGGGDEKLF
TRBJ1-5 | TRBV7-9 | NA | ASSLEGSNQPQH
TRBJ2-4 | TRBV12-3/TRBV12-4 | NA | ASSPGQGYPKNIQY
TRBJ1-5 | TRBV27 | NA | ASSMTGTGNQPQH
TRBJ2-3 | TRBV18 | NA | ASSPPGVLHSTPYTQY
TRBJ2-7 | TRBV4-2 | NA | ASSQGLEGEPYEQY
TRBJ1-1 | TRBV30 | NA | AWEAPPRGEAF
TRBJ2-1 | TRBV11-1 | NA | ASSPNNGGQGQF
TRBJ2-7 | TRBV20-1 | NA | SAIDRGNSYEQY